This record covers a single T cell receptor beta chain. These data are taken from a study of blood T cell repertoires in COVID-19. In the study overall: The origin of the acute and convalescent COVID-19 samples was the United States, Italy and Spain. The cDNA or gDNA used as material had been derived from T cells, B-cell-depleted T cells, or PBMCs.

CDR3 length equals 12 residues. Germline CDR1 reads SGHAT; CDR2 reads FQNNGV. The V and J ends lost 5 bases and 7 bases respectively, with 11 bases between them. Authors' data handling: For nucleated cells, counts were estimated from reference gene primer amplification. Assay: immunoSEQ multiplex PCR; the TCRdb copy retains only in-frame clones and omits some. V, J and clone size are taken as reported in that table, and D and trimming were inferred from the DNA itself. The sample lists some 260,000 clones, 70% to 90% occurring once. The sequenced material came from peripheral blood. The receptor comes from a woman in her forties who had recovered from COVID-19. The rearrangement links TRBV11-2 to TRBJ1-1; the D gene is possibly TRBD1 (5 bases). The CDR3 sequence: CASSRGGGEAFF. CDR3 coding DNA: TGTGCCAGCAGCCGGGGGGGTGGTGAAGCTTTCTTT.